This note documents a single T cell receptor beta chain sequence. Use of 60 Vbeta and 13 Jbeta primers characterized the PCR. Measured with immunoSEQ multiplex PCR; TCRdb has only the in-frame clones, and not every one. The sample consists of about 120,000 clones, 78% of them appearing once. This record comes from a study of cytomegalovirus exposure and HLA in healthy donors. For the study at large: An analysis done earlier identified approximately 120 million unique TCR beta sequences from about 179 million T cells.

V lost 5 bases to trimming and J lost 5 bases; unmatched junction nucleotides: 5. This CDR3 has 13 residues. Likely unrecorded immune exposures existed in these nominally healthy donors. This rearrangement joins TRBV6-7 to TRBJ1-2; 7 bases agree with TRBD1. TRBV6-7 is given ORF status, its function remaining uncertain. The sequencing input was PBMCs. The receptor's source is a woman aged 25-40 years in good health and CMV-seropositive. The CDR3 nucleotides are TGTGCCAGCAGTCAGGGGGGTCGTTATGGCTACACCTTC. Its protein product is CASSQGGRYGYTF.